Sequencing of this TCR beta chain was carried out in a study of OX40 agonist ivuxolimab in advanced cancers. Study outcomes and limitations: At doses 0.1 to 3.0 mg/kg, CD4+ and CD8+ clones expanded. Among the lowest levels of clonal expansion were found in partial responders at 0.1-3.0 mg/kg. In a subset of nonresponders, normalized T-cell clonal expansion was also low.

Sequenced by immunoSEQ multiplex PCR; TCRdb stores in-frame clones only, minus some. The profile shows tens of thousands of clones, roughly nine tenths of them singletons. As for this clone: What it recognizes is unknown.

The starting material was CD4+ or CD8+ T cells sorted from blood, obtained in a trial of the OX40 agonist ivuxolimab. The clonotype originates from an adult with an advanced solid tumor such as melanoma, head and neck, liver or kidney cancer.

The CDR3 bases are TGTGCCAGCAGTTACGAGGGGGGCAAAGGCTACACCTTC. It yields the protein CASSYEGGKGYTF. The chain has TRBV6-5 and TRBJ1-2, with TRBD1 as a possible D gene (6 bases). The CDR3 has 13 amino acids. Germline V gene sequence: CDR1 MNHEY, CDR2 SVGAGI. Trimming took off 2 bases at V and 8 bases at J, with 12 bases between the two ends.